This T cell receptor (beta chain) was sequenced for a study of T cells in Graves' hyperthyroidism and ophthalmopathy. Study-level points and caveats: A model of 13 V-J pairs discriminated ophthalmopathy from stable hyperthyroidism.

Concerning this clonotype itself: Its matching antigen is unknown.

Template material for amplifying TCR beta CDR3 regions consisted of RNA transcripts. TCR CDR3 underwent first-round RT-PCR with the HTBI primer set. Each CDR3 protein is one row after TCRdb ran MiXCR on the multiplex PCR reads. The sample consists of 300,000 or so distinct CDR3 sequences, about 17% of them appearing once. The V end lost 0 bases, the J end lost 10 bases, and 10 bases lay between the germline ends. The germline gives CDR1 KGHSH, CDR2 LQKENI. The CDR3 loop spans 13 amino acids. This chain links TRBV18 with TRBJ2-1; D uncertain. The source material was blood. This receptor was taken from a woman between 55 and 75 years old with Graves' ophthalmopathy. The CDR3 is CASSPPLRVEQFF. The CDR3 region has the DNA TGTGCCAGCTCACCACCCCTTCGGGTCGAGCAGTTCTTC.